Below are 5 T cell receptor beta chains sequenced from a single sample in a study of blood T cell repertoires in COVID-19. Clones were read by immunoSEQ multiplex PCR, and TCRdb kept only the in-frame ones, dropping some. The sample yields roughly 110,000 clones, roughly 80% seen once. Material for sequencing was peripheral blood. These receptors were obtained from a woman aged 60 to 75 with acute or convalescent COVID-19.

The rearrangement joins TRBV7-8 to TRBJ2-5; TRBD2 might be the D (5 bases). V was pared by 1 base and J by 5 bases, with 11 bases between. The CDR3 runs 14 residues. CDR1 and CDR2 (germline): SGHVS, FQNEAQ. CDR3 residues: CASSLVEVFETQYF. The CDR3 bases are TGTGCCAGCAGCTTAGTGGAGGTGTTTGAGACCCAGTACTTC.

The chain uses TRBV3-1 (or the pseudogene TRBV3-2) and TRBJ1-1, with 12 nucleotides matching TRBD1. Germline CDR1 reads LGHDT; CDR2 reads YNNKEL (reference sequence). This CDR3 spans 14 amino acids. J gave up 11 bases and V 4 bases, and 8 bases lay outside the gene matches. CDR3 amino acids: CASSPRDRGLPAFF. The CDR3 DNA sequence: TGTGCCAGCAGCCCCCGGGACAGGGGGCTCCCCGCTTTCTTT.

This chain connects TRBV19 to TRBJ2-1; perhaps TRBD2 as D (5 bases). CDR1 LNHDA and CDR2 SQIVND come from the germline V gene (reference sequence). The CDR3 has 14 residues. V lost 3 bases and J 7 bases, leaving 13 bases between the germline ends. The CDR3 sequence is CASSISSVANEQFF. In nucleotides, the CDR3 is TGTGCCAGTAGTATTAGTAGCGTTGCTAATGAGCAGTTCTTC.

This chain uses TRBV6-5 with TRBJ2-7; maybe TRBD1 (5 bases). Per the germline V gene, CDR1 is MNHEY and CDR2 is SVGAGI. The CDR3 consists of 12 residues. V gave up 6 bases and J gave up 3 bases, with 9 bases separating them. The chain's CDR3 is CASRDQGYEQYF. The CDR3 nucleotides are TGTGCCAGCAGAGACCAGGGCTACGAGCAGTACTTC.

The V and J genes are TRBV6-5 and TRBJ2-7; 7 bases fit TRBD2. The CDR3 is 15 residues long. CDR1 is MNHEY, CDR2 SVGAGI, per germline. Losses at the gene ends were 6 bases for V and 4 bases for J; bases not matched to a gene: 12. CDR3 nucleotides: TGTGCCAGCAGCTCCCCCCGGGGGGAGGGATACGAGCAGTACTTC. This sequence encodes CASSSPRGEGYEQYF.